The T cell receptor (beta chain) described here comes from a study of T cell responses to AZD1222 COVID-19 vaccine. Overall study findings and caveats: Vaccine-associated CD4 TCRs ranged over spike, dominating at 160-218 and 743-854. There were repertoire samples only from the period after the peak T cell response. Clonal diversity may have been underestimated, and the donors were mostly white British, with more females than males.

On this clone: Its antigen remains unidentified.

The table came from immunoSEQ multiplex PCR; TCRdb's copy has only in-frame clones and leaves some out. The sample includes some 180,000 clones, about nine tenths of them seen just once. This CDR3 has 14 amino acids. Per germline, CDR1 SGHRS and CDR2 YFSETQ. V lost 0 bases to trimming and J lost 5 bases, with 9 bases between them. The material sequenced was peripheral blood, taken 28 days after the second AZD1222 dose. This clonotype originated in an adult who received the AZD1222 COVID-19 vaccine. V and J are TRBV5-1 and TRBJ1-5; D is unresolved. The CDR3 region has the DNA TGCGCCAGCAGCTTGGGGGGTTTGTATCAGCCCCAGCATTTT. This translates into CASSLGGLYQPQHF.